One and the same sample provided the 25 T cell receptor beta chains below, sequenced in a study of blood T cells in healthy people across ages. Primed by a sample-barcoded 5' primer and a J-beta primer mix, a second PCR proceeded for about 6 to 11 cycles. TCRdb recomputed calls from the 5' RACE reads with MiXCR, one row per CDR3 protein. This table holds roughly 930,000 distinct CDR3 sequences, about 44% found once. The source material was blood. Receptors originate from a man aged 25 to 40 in good health.

Notes on this clonotype: One end of the junction fails to match germline, which may point to a read error. The chain joins TRBV20-1 to TRBJ1-1, with a weak D call TRBD1 (6 bases). CDR1 is DFQATT, CDR2 SNEGSKA, per germline (reference sequence). The CDR3 has 15 residues. This chain's CDR3 is CSAPGGAGWNAEAFF. CDR3 sequence (DNA): TGCAGTGCCCCCGGGGGGGCAGGCTGGAACGCTGAAGCTTTCTTT.

This clonotype was seen only a few times. This chain uses TRBV12-3 or TRBV12-4 with TRBJ2-3; 8 nucleotides align to TRBD2. This CDR3 has 12 amino acids. The V segment lost 6 bases and the J segment 6 bases; nucleotides outside the gene matches: 2. The CDR3 sequence is CASRSSGDTQYF. The CDR3 coding sequence is TGTGCCAGCAGATCTAGCGGGGATACGCAGTATTTT.

This clonotype has a single count. The CDR3 DNA is TGTGCCAGCAGCCCCTGGAAGGGCTCCGAAAATGAGCAGTTCTTC. Translated, it gives CASSPWKGSENEQFF. V and J are TRBV5-6 and TRBJ2-1; D is unresolved. Germline loops: CDR1 SGHDT, CDR2 YYEEEE. The CDR3 length is 15 residues. Trimming cost V 4 bases and J 7 bases, with 18 bases left between them.

This clonotype was counted a few times. This chain connects TRBV20-1 to TRBJ2-7; possible D gene TRBD1, 5 bases. CDR3 length equals 13 residues. CDR1 DFQATT and CDR2 SNEGSKA come from the germline V gene (reference sequence). The V end lost 3 bases, the J end lost 4 bases, and 13 bases lay between the germline ends. CDR3 sequence reads: CSASRSGRYEQYF. CDR3 nucleotide sequence: TGCAGTGCTAGTAGGTCAGGGCGATACGAGCAGTACTTC.

The rearrangement uses TRBV3-1 and TRBJ2-5; 8 bases fit TRBD2. The V and J ends lost 11 bases and 2 bases, in that order; junction bases with no gene match: 10. This CDR3 spans 14 amino acids. The germline CDR1 and CDR2 sequences are LGHDT and YNNKEL (reference sequence). The CDR3 is CAAQRTSGQETQYF. For the CDR3, the DNA is TGTGCCGCTCAGAGAACTAGCGGACAAGAGACCCAGTACTTC.

V gene TRBV6-2 or TRBV6-3 combines with J gene TRBJ2-7, with D possibly matching TRBD1 (5 bases). Germline values: CDR1 MNHEY, CDR2 SVGEGT. V was pared by 5 bases and J by 5 bases, with 16 bases between. The CDR3 loop spans 14 amino acids. The CDR3 protein is CASSRKGWGDEQYF. The DNA of the CDR3 is TGTGCCAGCAGTCGCAAAGGGTGGGGCGACGAGCAGTACTTC.

V usage is TRBV7-9 and J usage is TRBJ1-6; weak D call: TRBD1 (6 bases). This CDR3 has 14 amino acids. The V end lost 4 bases, the J end lost 10 bases, and 14 bases lay between the germline ends. Germline V gives CDR1 SEHNR, CDR2 FQNEAQ (reference sequence). The CDR3 DNA follows: TGTGCCAGCAGCTCGGAGGGGGTCCAGTCACCCCTCCACTTT. Translated, it gives CASSSEGVQSPLHF. The variable domain in full, with the rest retrieved from reference TRBV7-9 and TRBJ1-6, is DTGVSQNPRHKITKRGQNVTFRCDPISEHNRLYWYRQTLGQGPEFLTYFQNEAQLEKSRLLSDRFSAERPKGSFSTLEIQRTEQGDSAMYLCASSSEGVQSPLHFGNGTRLTVT.

The chain employs TRBV7-2 and TRBJ2-7; TRBD1 aligns across 12 bases. The CDR3 consists of 14 residues. The ends lost 5 bases at V and 10 bases at J; junction bases unmatched: 9. Germline V gives CDR1 SGHTA, CDR2 FQGNSA. For the CDR3, the DNA is TGTGCCAGCAGCGCCGGGACAGGGGGCGAATTCCAGTACTTC. Amino acid sequence: CASSAGTGGEFQYF. Combining the CDR3 with reference TRBV7-2 and TRBJ2-7 gives the whole variable domain GAGVSQSPSNKVTEKGKDVELRCDPISGHTALYWYRQSLGQGLEFLIYFQGNSAPDKSGLPSDRFSAERTGGSVSTLTIQRTQQEDSAVYLCASSAGTGGEFQYFGPGTRLTVT.

The table lists this clonotype with many counts. The genes are TRBV7-3 and TRBJ2-1; possible D gene TRBD2, 7 bases. CDR3 size: 15 residues. The V gene lost 4 bases and the J gene lost 5 bases, with 15 bases spanning the gap. From germline, CDR1 is SGHTA and CDR2 FQGTGA. Here the CDR3 reads CASSSGGGGHNEQFF. CDR3 coding DNA: TGTGCCAGCAGCTCGGGGGGCGGGGGACACAATGAGCAGTTCTTC.

This clonotype occurred a few times. J is TRBJ2-3 and V is TRBV12-3 or TRBV12-4, with D perhaps TRBD2 (6 bases). V dropped 3 bases and J dropped 4 bases, with 17 bases sitting between them. The CDR3 is 16 amino acids. The DNA for the CDR3 is TGTGCCAGCAGTTTTGCAGTTAGTGCGGGGTCAGATACGCAGTATTTT. Its protein is CASSFAVSAGSDTQYF.

This clonotype was observed a single time. The V and J genes are TRBV10-3 and TRBJ1-5; 9 bases match TRBD1. CDR3 length equals 13 residues. V gave up 11 bases and J gave up 6 bases; unmatched junction bases: 8. Germline CDR1 reads ENHRY; CDR2 reads SYGVKD. The CDR3 sequence: CALLDRGFQPQHF. In DNA form, the CDR3 reads TGTGCCCTCCTGGACAGGGGTTTTCAGCCCCAGCATTTT.

This chain links TRBV27 with TRBJ2-5; 7 nucleotides line up with TRBD2. CDR3 length equals 14 residues. The V and J ends lost 5 bases and 5 bases, in that order; junction bases with no gene match: 8. Germline CDR1 reads MNHEY; CDR2 reads SMNVEV (reference sequence). The CDR3 DNA sequence: TGTGCCAGCAGTAAGAGGCTCGGGGGGGAGACCCAGTACTTC. It specifies CASSKRLGGETQYF.

J is TRBJ2-7 and V is TRBV29-1, with 8 bases aligning to TRBD1. Germline trimming cut 6 bases from V and 0 bases from J; bases unmatched to any gene: 7. This CDR3 is 14 amino acids long. Germline-derived CDR1 and CDR2 are SQVTM and ANQGSEA. The CDR3 spells CSVAGQGSSYEQYF. The CDR3 region has the DNA TGCAGCGTCGCCGGACAGGGAAGCTCCTACGAGCAGTACTTC.

On this clonotype: A much larger clone differs by one base, so this may be a read error. V usage is TRBV20-1 and J usage is TRBJ2-1; D gene unclear. V gave up 7 bases and J gave up 13 bases, with 20 bases separating them. Germline V gives CDR1 DFQATT, CDR2 SNEGSKA (reference sequence). This CDR3 has 12 amino acids. The chain's CDR3 is CSELVTQETQFF. The CDR3 DNA sequence: TGCAGTGAGCTAGTTACTCAAGAGACCCAGTTCTTC.

The chain uses TRBV20-1 and TRBJ2-1; tentative D call: TRBD2 (6 bases). From germline, CDR1 is DFQATT and CDR2 SNEGSKA (reference sequence). The ends were cut back, 1 base at V and 0 bases at J, with 10 bases in the middle. CDR3 length: 15 residues. The CDR3 DNA reads TGCAGTGCTAGAGCCGACGGGAGCTCCTACAATGAGCAGTTCTTC. As protein: CSARADGSSYNEQFF.

This clonotype has at least ten counts. Germline is not matched at one junction end, which may reflect a read error. This chain uses TRBV5-1 with TRBJ2-7; possible D gene TRBD1, 6 bases. The CDR3 extends over 12 amino acids. CDR1 SGHRS and CDR2 YFSETQ come from the germline V gene. The CDR3 DNA reads as TGTGCCAGCAGCTTGGACAGATACGAGCAGTACTTC. Protein sequence: CASSLDRYEQYF.

J is TRBJ2-3 and V is TRBV25-1; the match to TRBD2 covers 15 bases. Germline V lookup: CDR1 MGHDK, CDR2 SYGVNS. The CDR3 contains 14 residues. Trimming took 8 bases from V and 7 from J; bases not matched to a gene: 4. The CDR3 DNA follows: TGTGCCAGCGGACTAGCGGGGGGGGAAAATACGCAGTATTTT. Protein sequence: CASGLAGGENTQYF.

A few counts support this clonotype. The chain employs TRBV18 and TRBJ2-1, with unresolved D. Trimming left V 2 bases short and J 9 bases short, with 8 bases between. This CDR3 has 12 residues. Germline V CDR1 and CDR2: KGHSH, LQKENI. The CDR3 protein is CASSPEHPEQFF. CDR3 in DNA: TGTGCCAGCTCACCAGAGCATCCTGAGCAGTTCTTC.

V usage is TRBV20-1 and J usage is TRBJ1-2, with 8 bases that match TRBD1. There are 15 residues in the CDR3. Germline-derived CDR1 and CDR2 are DFQATT and SNEGSKA (reference sequence). Trimming at V came to 2 bases and at J to 2 bases, leaving 7 bases not matched to a gene. CDR3 bases: TGCAGTGCTAGACCTTACGACAGGGGAAACTATGGCTACACCTTC. Translated: CSARPYDRGNYGYTF.

This chain connects TRBV2 to TRBJ1-5, with D possibly being TRBD1 (6 bases). The germline V gene has CDR1 SNHLY and CDR2 FYNNEI. The CDR3 loop spans 14 amino acids. Trimming took 5 bases from V and 7 from J, leaving 15 bases between them. The CDR3 spells CASSLQGMGQPQHF. The CDR3 nucleotides read TGTGCCAGCAGTTTACAGGGTATGGGCCAGCCCCAGCATTTT. The full variable domain, completed using reference TRBV2 and TRBJ1-5, is EPEVTQTPSHQVTQMGQEVILRCVPISNHLYFYWYRQILGQKVEFLVSFYNNEISEKSEIFDDQFSVERPDGSNFTLKIRSTKLEDSAMYFCASSLQGMGQPQHFGDGTRLSIL.

The table lists this clonotype with many counts. The CDR3 DNA is TGTGCCAGCAGTTACCGCCCGGCGGTCCGGCTGGAGACCCAGTACTTC. Translation gives CASSYRPAVRLETQYF. The chain recombines TRBV6-5 with TRBJ2-5; unclear D gene. In germline, CDR1 is MNHEY, CDR2 SVGAGI. Trimming left V 2 bases short and J 5 bases short, with 18 bases between. The CDR3 extends over 16 amino acids.

This chain uses TRBV6-5 with TRBJ1-2, with 7 bases lining up with TRBD1. Per germline, CDR1 MNHEY and CDR2 SVGAGI. With V trimmed by 4 bases and J by 13 bases, 9 bases remained unmatched. CDR3 length equals 12 residues. CDR3 coding DNA: TGTGCCAGCAGTTGGACAGGAGGAAGCTTCACCTTC. It is translated as CASSWTGGSFTF.

This clonotype occurred a few times. The V call is TRBV6-5, the J call TRBJ1-1, with D possibly being TRBD1 (5 bases). Trimming stripped 5 bases from V and 6 bases from J, with 16 bases between. This CDR3 is built from 14 residues. Germline V gives CDR1 MNHEY, CDR2 SVGAGI. CDR3 sequence reads: CASSAGAGPSEAFF. DNA for the CDR3: TGTGCCAGCAGTGCCGGGGCAGGACCGTCTGAAGCTTTCTTT.

This clonotype was seen a handful of times. The chain carries TRBV27 and TRBJ2-2; either TRBD1 or TRBD2 may fit D (6 bases each). V lost 3 bases and J 6 bases, leaving 11 bases between the germline ends. This CDR3 has 14 residues. The germline CDR1 and CDR2 sequences are MNHEY and SMNVEV (reference sequence). The CDR3 nucleotides are TGTGCCAGCAGTTTTGGGGGGCGCTCCGGGGAGCTGTTTTTT. The encoded protein is CASSFGGRSGELFF.

This clonotype was picked up a small number of times. The chain carries TRBV25-1 and TRBJ2-7; 9 bases match TRBD1. The ends lost 1 base at V and 5 bases at J; junction bases unmatched: 9. Germline V lookup: CDR1 MGHDK, CDR2 SYGVNS. The CDR3 has 16 residues. Here the CDR3 DNA reads TGTGCCAGCAGTGAATGGGGACAGGGTTCTTTCAACGAGCAGTACTTC. This translates into CASSEWGQGSFNEQYF.